The sequence of this TCR beta chain was determined in a study of fetal regulatory T cell absence and autoimmunity. Turning to the study itself: Exocrine pancreas autoimmunity occurred in IPEX patients lacking clinical diabetes.

The survey-level immunoSEQ assay was used. The repertoire was sequenced with immunoSEQ multiplex PCR; TCRdb's copy has only in-frame clones and lacks some. The repertoire consists of 45,000 to 50,000 clones, with about four fifths occurring once and the leading ten covering approximately 0.45%. CDR3 length: 15 residues. Germline CDR1 reads LGHNA; CDR2 reads YSLEER. The V and J ends lost 2 bases and 1 base respectively, with 11 bases between them. Study-level points and caveats: Oligoclonal TCR enrichment in pancreas over cord blood reached over 100-fold for some clones.

Concerning this clone itself: What it binds is not known.

The receptor was isolated from a newborn boy with IPEX syndrome. J is TRBJ1-1 and V is TRBV4-3; no clear D gene. The sequenced sample consisted of cord blood. In nucleotides, the CDR3 is TGCGCCAGCAGCCAAAGCCGGGTTAAGAACACTGAAGCTTTCTTT. As protein: CASSQSRVKNTEAFF.